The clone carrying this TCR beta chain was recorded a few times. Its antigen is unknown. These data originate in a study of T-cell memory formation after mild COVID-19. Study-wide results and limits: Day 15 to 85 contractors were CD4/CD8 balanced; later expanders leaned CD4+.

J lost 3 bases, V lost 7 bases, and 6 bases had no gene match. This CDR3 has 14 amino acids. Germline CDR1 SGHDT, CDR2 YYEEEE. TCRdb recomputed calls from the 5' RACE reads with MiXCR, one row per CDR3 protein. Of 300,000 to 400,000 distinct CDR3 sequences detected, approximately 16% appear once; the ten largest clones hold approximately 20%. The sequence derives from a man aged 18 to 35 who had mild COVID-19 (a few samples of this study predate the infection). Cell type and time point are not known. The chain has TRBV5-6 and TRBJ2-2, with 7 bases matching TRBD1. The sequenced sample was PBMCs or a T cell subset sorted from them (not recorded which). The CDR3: CASGNRGYTGELFF. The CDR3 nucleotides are TGTGCCAGCGGAAACAGGGGTTACACCGGGGAGCTGTTTTTT.